Here is one T cell receptor (beta chain) with its context. Its antigen is not identified. Looked up from germline, CDR1 is LNHDA and CDR2 is SQIVND (reference sequence). V lost 3 bases and J lost 1, with 4 bases in between. CDR3 length equals 13 residues. The record originates from a study of PD-1 blockade in classical Hodgkin lymphoma. Documented time point: cycle 4 day 1 (C4D1), after around six weeks of nivolumab. Following autologous stem cell transplantation, relapse occurred in every patient, and exposure to brentuximab vedotin varied. Sequencing was performed with immunoSEQ multiplex PCR; in TCRdb, only in-frame clones are kept and a portion is missing. The sample carries approximately 52,000 clones, more than 75% recorded once. Whole-study results and caveats: The diversity seen at baseline in complete responders resembled that of newly diagnosed patients. Factors driving the repertoire differences, possibly disease activity or prior therapy, remain undefined. A significant rise in TCR diversity by C4D1 was seen for CD4+ but not CD8+ cells.

V gene TRBV19 combines with J gene TRBJ2-1; D ambiguous. The material was peripheral blood mononuclear cells (PBMCs), obtained before the fourth cycle of nivolumab. This sequence was found in a human donor with classical Hodgkin lymphoma. The CDR3 DNA sequence: TGTGCCAGTAGTATCAGTTCCTACAATGAGCAGTTCTTC. Amino acid sequence: CASSISSYNEQFF.